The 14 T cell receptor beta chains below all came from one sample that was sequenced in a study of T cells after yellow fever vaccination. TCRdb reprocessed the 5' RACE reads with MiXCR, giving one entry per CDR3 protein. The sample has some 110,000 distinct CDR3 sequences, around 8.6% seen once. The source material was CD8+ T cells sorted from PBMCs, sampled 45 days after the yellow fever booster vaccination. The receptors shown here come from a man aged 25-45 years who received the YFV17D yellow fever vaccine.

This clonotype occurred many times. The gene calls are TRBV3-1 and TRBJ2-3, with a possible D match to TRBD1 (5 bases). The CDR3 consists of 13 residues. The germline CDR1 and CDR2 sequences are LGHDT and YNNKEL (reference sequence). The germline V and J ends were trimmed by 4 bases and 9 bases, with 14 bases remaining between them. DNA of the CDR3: TGTGCCAGCAGCCCTAGGGGTTGGGGAACGCAGTATTTT. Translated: CASSPRGWGTQYF.

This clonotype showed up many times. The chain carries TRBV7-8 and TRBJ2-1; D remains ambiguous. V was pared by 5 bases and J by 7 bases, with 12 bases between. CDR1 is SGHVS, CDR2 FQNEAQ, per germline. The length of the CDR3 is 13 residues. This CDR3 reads CASSPSSRNEQFF. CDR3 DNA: TGTGCCAGCAGCCCCTCTTCGCGAAATGAGCAGTTCTTC.

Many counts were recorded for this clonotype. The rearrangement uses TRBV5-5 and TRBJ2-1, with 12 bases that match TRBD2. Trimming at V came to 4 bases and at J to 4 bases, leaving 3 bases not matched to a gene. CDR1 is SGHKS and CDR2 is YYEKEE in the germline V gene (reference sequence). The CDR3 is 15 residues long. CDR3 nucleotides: TGTGCCAGCAGCACTGGACTAGCGGGGTACAATGAGCAGTTCTTC. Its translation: CASSTGLAGYNEQFF.

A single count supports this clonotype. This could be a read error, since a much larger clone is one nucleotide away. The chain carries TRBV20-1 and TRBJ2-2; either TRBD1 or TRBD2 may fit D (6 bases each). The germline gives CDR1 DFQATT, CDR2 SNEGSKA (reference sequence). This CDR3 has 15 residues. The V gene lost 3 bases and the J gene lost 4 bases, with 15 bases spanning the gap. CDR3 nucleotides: TGCAGTGCTAGTGGTGGCGGGACATTCACCGGGGAGCTGTTTTTT. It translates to CSASGGGTFTGELFF.

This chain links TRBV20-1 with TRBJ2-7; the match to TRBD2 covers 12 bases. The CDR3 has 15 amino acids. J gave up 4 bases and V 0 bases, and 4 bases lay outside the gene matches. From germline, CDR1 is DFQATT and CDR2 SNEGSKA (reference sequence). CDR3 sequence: CSARDFLAGGYEQYF. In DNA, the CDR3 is TGCAGTGCTAGAGATTTCCTAGCGGGAGGGTACGAGCAGTACTTC.

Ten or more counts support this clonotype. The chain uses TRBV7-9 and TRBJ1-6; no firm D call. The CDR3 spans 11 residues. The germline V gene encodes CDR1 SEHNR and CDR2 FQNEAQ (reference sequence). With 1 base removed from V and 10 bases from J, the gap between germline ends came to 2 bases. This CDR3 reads CASSLGSPLHF. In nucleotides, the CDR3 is TGTGCCAGCAGCTTAGGCTCACCCCTCCACTTT. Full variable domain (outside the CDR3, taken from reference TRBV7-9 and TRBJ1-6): DTGVSQNPRHKITKRGQNVTFRCDPISEHNRLYWYRQTLGQGPEFLTYFQNEAQLEKSRLLSDRFSAERPKGSFSTLEIQRTEQGDSAMYLCASSLGSPLHFGNGTRLTVT.

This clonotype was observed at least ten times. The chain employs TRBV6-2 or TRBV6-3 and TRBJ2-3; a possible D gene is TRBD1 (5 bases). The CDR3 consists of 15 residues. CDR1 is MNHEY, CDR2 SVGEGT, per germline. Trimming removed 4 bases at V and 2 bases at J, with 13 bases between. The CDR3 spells CASSFFDSTTDTQYF. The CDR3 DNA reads TGTGCCAGCAGTTTCTTCGACAGCACCACAGATACGCAGTATTTT.

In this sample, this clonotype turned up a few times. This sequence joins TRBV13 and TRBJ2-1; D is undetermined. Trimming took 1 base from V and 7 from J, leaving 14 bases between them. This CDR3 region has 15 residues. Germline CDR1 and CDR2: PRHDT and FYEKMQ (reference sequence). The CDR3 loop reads CASSLAQQLRNEQFF. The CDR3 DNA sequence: TGTGCCAGCAGCTTAGCACAGCAACTTAGGAATGAGCAGTTCTTC. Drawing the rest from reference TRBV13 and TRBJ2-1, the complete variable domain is AAGVIQSPRHLIKEKRETATLKCYPIPRHDTVYWYQQGPGQDPQFLISFYEKMQSDKGSIPDRFSAQQFSDYHSELNMSSLELGDSALYFCASSLAQQLRNEQFFGPGTRLTVL.

CDR3 nucleotide sequence: TGTGCCAGCAGCTTAGCCAGGGTTGGGACTAGCGGCAATGAGCAGTTCTTC. It codes for CASSLARVGTSGNEQFF. The chain joins TRBV11-3 to TRBJ2-1; 11 bases agree with TRBD2. Germline CDR1 is SGHNT and CDR2 is YENEEA. Losses at the gene ends were 1 base for V and 6 bases for J; bases not matched to a gene: 8. The CDR3 has 17 residues.

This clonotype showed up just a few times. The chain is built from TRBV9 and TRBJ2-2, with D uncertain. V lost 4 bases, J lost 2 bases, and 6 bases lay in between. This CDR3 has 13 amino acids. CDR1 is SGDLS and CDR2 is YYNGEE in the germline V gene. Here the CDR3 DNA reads TGTGCCAGCAGCCCGGACAACACCGGGGAGCTGTTTTTT. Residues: CASSPDNTGELFF. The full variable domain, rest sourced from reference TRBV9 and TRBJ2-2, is DSGVTQTPKHLITATGQRVTLRCSPRSGDLSVYWYQQSLDQGLQFLIQYYNGEERAKGNILERFSAQQFPDLHSELNLSSLELGDSALYFCASSPDNTGELFFGEGSRLTVL.

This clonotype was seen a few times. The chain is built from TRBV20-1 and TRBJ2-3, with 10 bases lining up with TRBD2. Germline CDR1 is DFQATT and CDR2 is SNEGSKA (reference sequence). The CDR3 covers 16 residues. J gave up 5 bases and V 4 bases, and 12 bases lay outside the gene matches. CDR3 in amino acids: CSATGTSAGRGDTQYF. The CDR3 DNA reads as TGCAGTGCTACCGGGACTAGCGCAGGGCGGGGAGATACGCAGTATTTT.

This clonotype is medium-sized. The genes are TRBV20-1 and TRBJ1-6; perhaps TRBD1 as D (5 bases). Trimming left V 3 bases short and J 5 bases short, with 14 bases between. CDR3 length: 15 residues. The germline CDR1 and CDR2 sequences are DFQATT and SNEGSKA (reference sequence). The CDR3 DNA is TGCAGTGCTAGGGGACTGGGACTGAATAATTCACCCCTCCACTTT. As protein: CSARGLGLNNSPLHF.

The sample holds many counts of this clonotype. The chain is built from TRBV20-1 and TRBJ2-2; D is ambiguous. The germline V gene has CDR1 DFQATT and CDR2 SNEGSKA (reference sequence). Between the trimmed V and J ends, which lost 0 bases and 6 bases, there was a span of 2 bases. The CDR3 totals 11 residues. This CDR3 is CSARDSGELFF. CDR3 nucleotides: TGCAGTGCTAGAGATTCCGGGGAGCTGTTTTTT.

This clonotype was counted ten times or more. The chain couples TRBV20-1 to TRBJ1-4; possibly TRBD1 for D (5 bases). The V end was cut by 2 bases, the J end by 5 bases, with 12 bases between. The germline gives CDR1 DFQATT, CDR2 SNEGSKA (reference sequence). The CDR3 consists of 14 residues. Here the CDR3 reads CSARLFGGNEKLFF. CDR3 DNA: TGCAGTGCTAGACTATTCGGGGGAAATGAAAAACTGTTTTTT.